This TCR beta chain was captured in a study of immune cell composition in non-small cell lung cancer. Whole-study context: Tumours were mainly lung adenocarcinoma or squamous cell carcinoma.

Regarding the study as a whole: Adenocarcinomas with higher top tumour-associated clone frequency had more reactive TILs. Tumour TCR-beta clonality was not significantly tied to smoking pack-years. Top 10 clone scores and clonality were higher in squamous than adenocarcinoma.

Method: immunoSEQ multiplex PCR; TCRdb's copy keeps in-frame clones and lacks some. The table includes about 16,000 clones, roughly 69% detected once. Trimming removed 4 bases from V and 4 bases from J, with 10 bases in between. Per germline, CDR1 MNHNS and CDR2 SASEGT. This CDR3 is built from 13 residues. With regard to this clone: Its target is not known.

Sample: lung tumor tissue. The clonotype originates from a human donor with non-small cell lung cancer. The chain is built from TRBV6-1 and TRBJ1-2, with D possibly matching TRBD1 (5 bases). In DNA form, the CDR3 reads TGTGCCAGCAGTGTGGAGGGGACCTATGGCTACACCTTC. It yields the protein CASSVEGTYGYTF.